Presented here are 10 T cell receptor beta chains from one specimen sequenced in a study of OX40 agonist ivuxolimab in advanced cancers. Generated by immunoSEQ multiplex PCR, the TCRdb table keeps only in-frame clones and is missing some. The sample lists about 62,000 clones, approximately 79% occurring once. This sample comprised CD4+ or CD8+ T cells sorted from blood, obtained in a trial of the OX40 agonist ivuxolimab. The receptors originated from an adult with an advanced solid tumor such as melanoma, head and neck, liver or kidney cancer.

The V call is TRBV28, the J call TRBJ2-7; either TRBD1 or TRBD2 may fit D (5 bases each). The V gene's germline CDR1 is MDHEN and CDR2 SYDVKM. The CDR3 covers 15 residues. The germline V and J ends were trimmed by 3 bases and 0 bases, with 12 bases remaining between them. Here the CDR3 DNA reads TGTGCCAGCAGTTTCACCGGGACCAACTCCTACGAGCAGTACTTC. Translated: CASSFTGTNSYEQYF.

V usage is TRBV5-1 and J usage is TRBJ1-1; D unresolved. CDR3 length equals 14 residues. Trimming removed 3 bases from V and 0 bases from J, with 9 bases in between. Germline CDR1 and CDR2: SGHRS and YFSETQ. For the CDR3, the DNA is TGCGCCAGCAGCTCCCGAGATTTGAACACTGAAGCTTTCTTT. Amino acid sequence: CASSSRDLNTEAFF. Combining the CDR3 with reference TRBV5-1 and TRBJ1-1 gives the whole variable domain KAGVTQTPRYLIKTRGQQVTLSCSPISGHRSVSWYQQTPGQGLQFLFEYFSETQRNKGNFPGRFSGRQFSNSRSEMNVSTLELGDSALYLCASSSRDLNTEAFFGQGTRLTVV.

This clone was counted once. V and J are TRBV7-2 and TRBJ2-7; 8 bases are shared with TRBD2. Germline V lookup: CDR1 SGHTA, CDR2 FQGNSA. There are 14 residues in the CDR3. J lost 5 bases, V lost 1 base, and 4 bases had no gene match. For the CDR3, the DNA is TGTGCCAGCAGCTTAGGCGGGAGGCGCAACGAGCAGTACTTC. Translation gives CASSLGGRRNEQYF.

V is TRBV18 and J is TRBJ1-6, with TRBD1 matching over 8 bases. The CDR3 loop spans 15 amino acids. V lost 6 bases to trimming and J lost 9 bases; unmatched junction nucleotides: 10. Germline V gene data show CDR1 as KGHSH and CDR2 as LQKENI. This CDR3 is CASSPGGQGASPLHF. DNA of the CDR3: TGTGCCAGCTCGCCGGGAGGACAGGGAGCTTCACCCCTCCACTTT.

This clone was picked up a small number of times. J is TRBJ2-7 and V is TRBV7-2; no definite D call. The CDR3 loop spans 15 amino acids. The V gene lost 0 bases and the J gene lost 2 bases, with 11 bases spanning the gap. CDR1 and CDR2 (germline): SGHTA, FQGNSA. CDR3 nucleotides: TGTGCCAGCAGCTTAGCGCCTATTCAGACCTACGAGCAGTACTTC. It specifies CASSLAPIQTYEQYF.

V gene TRBV6-1 combines with J gene TRBJ1-2, with no clear D. Trimming took 7 bases from V and 4 from J, leaving 13 bases between them. CDR1 is MNHNS and CDR2 is SASEGT in the germline V gene. The CDR3 is 13 residues long. CDR3 bases: TGTGCCAGCACCCTGGGAGGGTCCTATGGCTACACCTTC. This sequence encodes CASTLGGSYGYTF.

This clone was found a few times. The chain links TRBV19 to TRBJ1-1; D remains ambiguous. Trimming stripped 6 bases from V and 0 bases from J, with 14 bases between. The germline V gene has CDR1 LNHDA and CDR2 SQIVND (reference sequence). The CDR3 contains 15 residues. Here the CDR3 DNA reads TGTGCCAGTAGGGTGGTGAGCCCAATGAACACTGAAGCTTTCTTT. Amino acids: CASRVVSPMNTEAFF. Filled out from reference TRBV19 and TRBJ1-1, the complete variable domain reads DGGITQSPKYLFRKEGQNVTLSCEQNLNHDAMYWYRQDPGQGLRLIYYSQIVNDFQKGDIAEGYSVSREKKESFPLTVTSAQKNPTAFYLCASRVVSPMNTEAFFGQGTRLTVV.

This clone showed up just a few times. The V call is TRBV27, the J call TRBJ2-7; D gene ambiguous. V lost 3 bases, J lost 6 bases, and 12 bases lay in between. The germline CDR1 and CDR2 sequences are MNHEY and SMNVEV (reference sequence). The CDR3 spans 13 residues. The CDR3 nucleotides are TGTGCCAGCAGTTTCGGGCTACTTGGCGAGCAGTACTTC. Amino acids: CASSFGLLGEQYF.

The chain employs TRBV2 and TRBJ2-2, with TRBD1 matching over 7 bases. Germline lookup yields CDR1 SNHLY and CDR2 FYNNEI. The ends lost 7 bases at V and 1 base at J; junction bases unmatched: 3. This CDR3 has 14 amino acids. DNA of the CDR3: TGTGCCAGCAACACAGGGGAGAACACCGGGGAGCTGTTTTTT. It encodes CASNTGENTGELFF.

This chain uses TRBV30 with TRBJ1-5, with 7 bases fitting TRBD1. V lost 6 bases to trimming and J lost 5 bases; unmatched junction nucleotides: 10. Looked up from germline, CDR1 is GTSNPN and CDR2 is SVGIG (reference sequence). This CDR3 contains 14 residues. CDR3 bases: TGTGCCTGCCTCCCGGGACAGAGATATCAGCCCCAGCATTTT. Its protein is CACLPGQRYQPQHF. The variable domain in full, with the rest retrieved from reference TRBV30 and TRBJ1-5, is SQTIHQWPATLVQPVGSPLSLECTVEGTSNPNLYWYRQAAGRGLQLLFYSVGIGQISSEVPQNLSASRPQDRQFILSSKKLLLSDSGFYLCACLPGQRYQPQHFGDGTRLSIL.